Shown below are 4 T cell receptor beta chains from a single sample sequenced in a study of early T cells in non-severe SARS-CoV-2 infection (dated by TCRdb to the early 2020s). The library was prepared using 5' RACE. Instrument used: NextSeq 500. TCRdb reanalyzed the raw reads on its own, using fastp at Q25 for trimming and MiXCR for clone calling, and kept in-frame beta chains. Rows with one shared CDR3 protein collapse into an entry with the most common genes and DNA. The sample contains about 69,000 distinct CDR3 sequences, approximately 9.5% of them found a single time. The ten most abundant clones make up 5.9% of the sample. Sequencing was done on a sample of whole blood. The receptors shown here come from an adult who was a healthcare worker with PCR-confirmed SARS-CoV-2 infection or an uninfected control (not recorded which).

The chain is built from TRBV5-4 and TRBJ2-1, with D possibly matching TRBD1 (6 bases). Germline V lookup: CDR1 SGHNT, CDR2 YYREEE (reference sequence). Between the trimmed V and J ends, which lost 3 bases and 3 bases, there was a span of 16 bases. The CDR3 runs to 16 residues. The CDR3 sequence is CASSSGTQGRYNEQFF. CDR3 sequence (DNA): TGTGCCAGCAGCTCCGGGACACAAGGACGCTACAATGAGCAGTTCTTC.

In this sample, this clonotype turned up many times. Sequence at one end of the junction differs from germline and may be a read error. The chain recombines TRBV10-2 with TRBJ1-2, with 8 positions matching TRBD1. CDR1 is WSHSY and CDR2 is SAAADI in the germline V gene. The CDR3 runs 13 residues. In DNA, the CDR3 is TGTGCCAGCAGTTCTACAGGGGGCTATGGCTACACCTTC. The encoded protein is CASSSTGGYGYTF.

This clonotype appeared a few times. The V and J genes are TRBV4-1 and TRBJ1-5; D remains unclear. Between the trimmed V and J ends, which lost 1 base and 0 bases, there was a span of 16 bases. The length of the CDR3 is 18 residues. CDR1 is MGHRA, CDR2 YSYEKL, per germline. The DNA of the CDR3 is TGCGCCAGCAGCCAAGGCCTGGGCACCGAGTATAGCAATCAGCCCCAGCATTTT. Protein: CASSQGLGTEYSNQPQHF.

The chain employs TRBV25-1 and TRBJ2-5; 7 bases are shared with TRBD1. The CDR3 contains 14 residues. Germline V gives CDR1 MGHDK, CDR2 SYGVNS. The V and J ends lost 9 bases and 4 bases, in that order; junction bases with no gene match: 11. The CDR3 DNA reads TGTGCCAGTGCCCAATACAGGGGTGGAGAGACCCAGTACTTC. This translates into CASAQYRGGETQYF.